Listed below are T cell receptor beta chains from one sample, sequenced in a study of CD8 T cells in Susac syndrome. TCRdb re-analysed the immunoSEQ multiplex PCR reads in MiXCR, keeping a single row per CDR3 protein. The sample records under 350,000 distinct CDR3 sequences, 92% being singletons. The sequencing sample was made of CD4+ T cells from PBMCs. These receptors were obtained from a human donor with multiple sclerosis. Each CDR3 is given without its conserved first and last residue. Fields, in order: V gene, J gene, CDR3 protein.

>TRBV20-1|TRBJ2-5
SASPSLGDYQETQY
>TRBV10-3|TRBJ2-1
AIGQGVVNEQF
>TRBV7-9|TRBJ2-1
ASSPPSVKQF
>TRBV7-9|TRBJ2-2
ASSKTALANTGELF
>TRBV7-9|TRBJ1-1
ASSSSPRYRTDAEAF
>TRBV7-3|TRBJ2-1
ASSLLAGGNNEQF
>TRBV5-1|TRBJ1-5
ASSADMVGGNQPQH
>TRBV5-1|TRBJ1-4
ASSQGTGVEKLF
>TRBV5-1|TRBJ1-2
ASSPTDRGYT
>TRBV6-5|TRBJ2-1
ASSLSGRGGREF
>TRBV5-1|TRBJ2-3
ASSLTSGITDTQY
>TRBV12-3/TRBV12-4|TRBJ1-2
ASSRNNRASHSRGYT
>TRBV11-2|TRBJ2-7
ASSFQTSGRYEQY
>TRBV20-1|TRBJ1-3
SAPFLGTGGLSGNTIY
>TRBV7-9|TRBJ2-7
ASSLEFWGNTYEQY
>TRBV5-1|TRBJ2-3
ASSQAGGLFTQY
>TRBV20-1|TRBJ2-3
SATDPPQSQY
>TRBV27|TRBJ2-4
ASSSRKELLAKNIQY
>TRBV18|TRBJ2-7
ASSADIRDEQY
>TRBV5-4|TRBJ2-1
ASTGVQQGNEQF
>TRBV19|TRBJ1-1
ASSVTGMNTEAF
>TRBV6-5|TRBJ1-4
ATKTGSDYEKLF
>TRBV18|TRBJ1-1
ASSRTDRGLMNTEAF
>TRBV20-1|TRBJ2-3
SAREPHWTDTQC
>TRBV2|TRBJ1-6
ASDRGWDSPLH
>TRBV6-2/TRBV6-3|TRBJ2-3
ASSYPSSGTDTQY
>TRBV20-1|TRBJ2-3
SAPGLAGVTDTQY
>TRBV20-1|TRBJ1-2
SAPKGQVNYGYT
>TRBV30|TRBJ1-5
AWSVASYSNQPQH
>TRBV6-1|TRBJ2-2
ASSEGWVAYLPRTGELF
>TRBV6-5|TRBJ1-5
ASAARAMDGPQH
>TRBV7-9|TRBJ1-6
ASSSSDVVGSPLH
>TRBV5-1|TRBJ2-3
ASSFKGAGTDTQY
>TRBV20-1|TRBJ2-3
SAKTLESTDTQY
>TRBV3-1|TRBJ2-1
ASSPPRGRGLNEQF